This T cell receptor (beta chain) was sequenced for a study of early T cells in non-severe SARS-CoV-2 infection. Study as a whole: Unpaired chains resulted from sequencing bulk RNA of unsorted whole blood. Findings of the study overall: Missing private and CD4 specificities, VDJdb matching favored anti-spike CD8 responses.

This clonotype was recorded only once. Antigen specificity is unknown. The junction had 3 bases not matched to a gene; V was cut back by 4 bases and J by 4 bases. Germline CDR1 SQVTM, CDR2 ANQGSEA. This CDR3 region has 13 residues. Unique molecular identifiers were affixed to single, distinct cDNA molecules. TCRdb re-called the 5' RACE reads through MiXCR, storing one row per CDR3 protein. The sample includes 50,000 to 60,000 distinct CDR3 sequences, around 13% of them seen just once. Sample: whole blood. This receptor was taken from an adult who was a healthcare worker with PCR-confirmed SARS-CoV-2 infection or an uninfected control (not recorded which). The chain carries TRBV29-1 and TRBJ2-1; 8 bases match TRBD2. The CDR3 reads CSVAAGDYNEQFF. The CDR3, as DNA: TGCAGCGTTGCAGCGGGGGATTACAATGAGCAGTTCTTC.